This entry concerns a single T cell receptor beta chain. Its specificity is not known. The data stem from a study of OX40 agonist ivuxolimab in advanced cancers. Across the whole study: At 0.01 to 10 mg/kg, ivuxolimab was administered intravenously to patients every 2 weeks.

J was trimmed by 8 bases and V by 4 bases; bases with no gene match: 11. Germline lookup yields CDR1 MNHEY and CDR2 SVGAGI. This CDR3 region has 15 residues. Study-wide points: Low normalized clonal expansion also occurred in some nonresponding patients.

Here immunoSEQ multiplex PCR was the method, and the copy in TCRdb shows in-frame clones only, minus some. The sample lists 15,000 to 25,000 clones, around 84% occurring once. This chain links TRBV6-5 with TRBJ1-2; 9 bases align to TRBD1. Sequenced material: CD4+ or CD8+ T cells sorted from blood, taken in a trial of the OX40 agonist ivuxolimab. This TCR came from an adult with an advanced solid tumor such as melanoma, head and neck, liver or kidney cancer. CDR3 region: CASSLTGGGWVGYTF. CDR3 coding DNA: TGTGCCAGCAGTTTAACAGGGGGCGGTTGGGTGGGCTACACCTTC.